This note documents a single TCR beta chain sequence. The antigen is unknown. This sample was included in a study of graft-versus-host responses after intestinal transplantation. Clones were sequenced by immunoSEQ multiplex PCR, and TCRdb holds only the in-frame ones, with some missing. The table has more than 80,000 clones, roughly nine tenths seen once; the top ten hold under 0.4%. The CDR3 length is 15 residues. CDR1 and CDR2 from the germline V gene are SNHLY and FYNNEI. V was clipped by 4 bases and J by 2 bases; unmatched bases: 6. This sequence was found in a human donor who received an intestinal transplant. This chain links TRBV2 with TRBJ2-3; TRBD1 aligns across 7 bases. The sample was unstimulated CD4+ T cells sorted from spleen or lymph node cells, taken before intestinal transplant. CDR3 bases: TGTGCCAGCAGTGTTACAGGGGTTCCCACAGATACGCAGTATTTT. Translating gives CASSVTGVPTDTQYF.